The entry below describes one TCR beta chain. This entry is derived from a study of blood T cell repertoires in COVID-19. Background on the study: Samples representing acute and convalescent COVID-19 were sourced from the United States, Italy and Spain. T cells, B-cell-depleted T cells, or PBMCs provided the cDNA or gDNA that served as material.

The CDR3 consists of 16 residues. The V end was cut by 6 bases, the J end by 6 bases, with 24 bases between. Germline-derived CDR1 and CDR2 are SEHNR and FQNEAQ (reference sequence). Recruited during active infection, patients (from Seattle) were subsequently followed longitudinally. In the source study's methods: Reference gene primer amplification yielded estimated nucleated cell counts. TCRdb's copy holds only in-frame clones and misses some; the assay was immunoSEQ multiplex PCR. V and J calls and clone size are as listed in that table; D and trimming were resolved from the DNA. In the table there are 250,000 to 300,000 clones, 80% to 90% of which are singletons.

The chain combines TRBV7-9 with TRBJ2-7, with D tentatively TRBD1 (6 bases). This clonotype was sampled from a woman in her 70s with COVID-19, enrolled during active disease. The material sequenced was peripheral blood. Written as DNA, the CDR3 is TGTGCCAGCAGTTTTGTCGGGGATCTACAGGGTAGCGAGCAGTACTTC. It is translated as CASSFVGDLQGSEQYF.